Each of the 3 T cell receptor beta chains below was sequenced from the same sample in a study of blood T cell repertoires in COVID-19 (dated by TCRdb to between 2020 and 2021). To prepare the library, the immunoSEQ multiplex PCR assay was applied. Entries here come from immuneACCESS through TCRdb and include only in-frame sequences with V and J called. Some clones fail to appear in such tables; in the studies checked, an unresolved V gene covers under half of the shortfall, and the cause of the remainder is unknown. The sample table contains roughly 69,000 clones; only one count was recorded for roughly 80% of them. The ten largest clones capture 3.5% to 4% of the sample. The specimen was PBMCs or T cells enriched from blood (not recorded which). These receptor sequences come from a woman between 35 and 50 years old with acute COVID-19.

This chain uses TRBV3-1 (or the pseudogene TRBV3-2) with TRBJ2-3, with D perhaps TRBD2 (6 bases). The germline CDR1 and CDR2 sequences are LGHDT and YNNKEL (reference sequence). Trimming removed 6 bases at V and 2 bases at J, with 12 bases between. This CDR3 region has 14 residues. The DNA for the CDR3 is TGTGCCAGCAGTCCGGGACTCGTCACAGATACGCAGTATTTT. Translation gives CASSPGLVTDTQYF.

V and J are TRBV4-2 and TRBJ2-3; weak D call: TRBD1 (5 bases). The CDR3 sequence is 15 residues long. Per the germline V gene, CDR1 is LGHNA and CDR2 is YNFKEQ. V shed 0 bases and J shed 1 base, with 8 bases lying between them. The DNA of the CDR3 is TGTGCCAGCAGCCAAGAAGGGGATCGCACAGATACGCAGTATTTT. This encodes CASSQEGDRTDTQYF.

Here the CDR3 DNA reads TGTGCCAGCAGTGAAGCTCGAACAGGGGGCTCCTACGAGCAGTACTTC. It yields the protein CASSEARTGGSYEQYF. This chain connects TRBV2 to TRBJ2-7, with 8 bases fitting TRBD1. The CDR3 loop spans 16 amino acids. V shed 0 bases, J shed 0 bases, and the junction held 4 bases outside the gene matches. Germline V CDR1 and CDR2: SNHLY, FYNNEI. Drawing the rest from reference TRBV2 and TRBJ2-7, the complete variable domain is EPEVTQTPSHQVTQMGQEVILRCVPISNHLYFYWYRQILGQKVEFLVSFYNNEISEKSEIFDDQFSVERPDGSNFTLKIRSTKLEDSAMYFCASSEARTGGSYEQYFGPGTRLTVT.